The 16 T cell receptor beta chains presented below share a single source sample, sequenced in a study of shared clonotypes between healthy human individuals. Sequencing used immunoSEQ multiplex PCR; TCRdb keeps in-frame clones, though not all of them. This table has about 510,000 clones, 90% to 97% appearing once. Sequences were obtained from naive CD4+ T cells sorted from blood. The subset is: CD45RA+ positively selected. These receptors all come from a woman in her 30s in good health.

V gene TRBV6-5 combines with J gene TRBJ2-7; TRBD1 agrees at 9 bases. Germline trimming cut 6 bases from V and 0 bases from J; bases unmatched to any gene: 6. The CDR3 contains 15 residues. Germline CDR1 reads MNHEY; CDR2 reads SVGAGI. The CDR3 region has the DNA TGTGCCAGCAGCCGACCGGGACAGGGCTCCTACGAGCAGTACTTC. Amino acid sequence: CASSRPGQGSYEQYF.

The chain combines TRBV18 with TRBJ2-2; a possible D gene is TRBD1 (6 bases). The CDR3 is made up of 16 amino acids. CDR1 is KGHSH and CDR2 is LQKENI in the germline V gene. V shed 3 bases and J shed 0 bases, with 11 bases lying between them. CDR3 sequence: CASSPRQAPNTGELFF. Written as DNA, the CDR3 is TGTGCCAGCTCACCCCGACAGGCCCCGAACACCGGGGAGCTGTTTTTT.

The chain couples TRBV5-1 to TRBJ2-7, with a weak D call TRBD1 (5 bases). Germline V gene lookup returns CDR1 SGHRS and CDR2 YFSETQ. V was pared by 4 bases and J by 5 bases, with 19 bases between. This CDR3 contains 15 residues. CDR3 protein: CASSPPQGPADEQYF. CDR3 nucleotide sequence: TGCGCCAGCAGCCCGCCTCAGGGTCCTGCGGACGAGCAGTACTTC. Together with reference TRBV5-1 and TRBJ2-7, the CDR3 gives the full variable domain: KAGVTQTPRYLIKTRGQQVTLSCSPISGHRSVSWYQQTPGQGLQFLFEYFSETQRNKGNFPGRFSGRQFSNSRSEMNVSTLELGDSALYLCASSPPQGPADEQYFGPGTRLTVT.

This chain uses TRBV5-1 with TRBJ2-1, with 7 positions matching TRBD1. The CDR3 covers 12 residues. Germline-derived CDR1 and CDR2 are SGHRS and YFSETQ. V was clipped by 9 bases and J by 5 bases; unmatched bases: 5. The chain's CDR3 is CATRQGDNEQFF. CDR3 DNA sequence: TGCGCCACCAGACAGGGAGACAATGAGCAGTTCTTC.

The chain joins TRBV11-2 to TRBJ2-7, with D unclear. The CDR3 loop spans 15 amino acids. V was pared by 0 bases and J by 6 bases, with 15 bases between. Germline CDR1 is SGHAT and CDR2 is FQNNGV. CDR3 protein: CASSLDRVLAREQYF. DNA for the CDR3: TGTGCCAGCAGCTTAGACCGGGTGCTGGCCCGCGAGCAGTACTTC.

The chain couples TRBV4-1 to TRBJ2-5; D is possibly TRBD2 (6 bases). The CDR3 loop spans 14 amino acids. Between the trimmed V and J ends, which lost 1 base and 5 bases, there was a span of 11 bases. Per germline, CDR1 MGHRA and CDR2 YSYEKL. The CDR3 protein is CASSQVPGAETQYF. The DNA of the CDR3 is TGCGCCAGCAGCCAAGTCCCGGGAGCGGAGACCCAGTACTTC.

The chain joins TRBV7-2 to TRBJ1-3; D ambiguous. V was clipped by 9 bases and J by 2 bases, with 8 bases between them. The CDR3 loop spans 12 amino acids. CDR1 is SGHTA and CDR2 is FQGNSA in the germline V gene. The CDR3, as DNA: TGTGCCAGGCCGGGGACTGGAAACACCATATATTTT. As protein: CARPGTGNTIYF.

This chain joins TRBV4-1 and TRBJ1-3, with D unclear. Deletions cut 2 bases from V and 3 bases from J, with 8 bases between. Looked up from germline, CDR1 is MGHRA and CDR2 is YSYEKL. The CDR3 runs 14 residues. This chain's CDR3 is CASSQRRGGNTIYF. The CDR3 DNA is TGCGCCAGCAGCCAAAGGCGAGGTGGAAACACCATATATTTT.

The V and J genes are TRBV5-4 and TRBJ1-5; maybe TRBD1 (5 bases). This CDR3 has 12 residues. In germline, CDR1 is SGHNT, CDR2 YYREEE (reference sequence). V lost 4 bases to trimming and J lost 9 bases, with 11 bases between them. In nucleotides, the CDR3 is TGTGCCAGCAGCCCTGACAGCGGGCCCCAGCATTTT. Its translation is CASSPDSGPQHF.

This rearrangement joins TRBV11-3 to TRBJ2-5, with 7 positions matching TRBD2. Germline CDR1 reads SGHNT; CDR2 reads YENEEA. V was clipped by 1 base and J by 0 bases; unmatched bases: 5. The CDR3 contains 16 residues. The DNA of the CDR3 is TGTGCCAGCAGCTTAGGGAGAGCGGGGAACCAAGAGACCCAGTACTTC. As protein: CASSLGRAGNQETQYF.

The J gene is TRBJ2-7, the V gene TRBV27; 10 positions match TRBD1. J gave up 3 bases and V 6 bases, and 8 bases lay outside the gene matches. Germline CDR1 is MNHEY and CDR2 is SMNVEV (reference sequence). This CDR3 spans 15 amino acids. CDR3 sequence: CASSPRGTGVYEQYF. CDR3 in DNA: TGTGCCAGCAGCCCGAGGGGGACAGGGGTCTACGAGCAGTACTTC.

The sample holds one count of this clone. The chain combines TRBV9 with TRBJ2-5, with a weak D call TRBD1 (6 bases). This CDR3 comprises 14 residues. Germline CDR1 and CDR2: SGDLS and YYNGEE. The V and J ends lost 3 bases and 3 bases respectively, with 12 bases between them. DNA for the CDR3: TGTGCCAGCAGCGCAGAGGCAGGGGAAGAGACCCAGTACTTC. Translated: CASSAEAGEETQYF.

The V and J genes are TRBV5-1 and TRBJ2-3; 8 bases are shared with TRBD2. Germline CDR1 is SGHRS and CDR2 is YFSETQ. Trimming took 4 bases from V and 8 from J; bases not matched to a gene: 18. CDR3 size: 17 residues. CDR3 loop: CASSDPGLALSIVTQYF. The CDR3 nucleotides are TGCGCCAGCAGCGATCCTGGACTAGCCCTGTCGATTGTTACGCAGTATTTT.

The genes are TRBV7-9 and TRBJ2-3; 9 nucleotides agree with TRBD2. This CDR3 contains 13 residues. CDR1 is SEHNR, CDR2 FQNEAQ, per germline (reference sequence). J lost 4 bases, V lost 10 bases, and 6 bases had no gene match. The chain's CDR3 is CATLGLAADTQYF. CDR3 sequence (DNA): TGTGCCACTCTGGGACTAGCAGCAGATACGCAGTATTTT.

This sequence joins TRBV2 and TRBJ1-5; a weak D match, TRBD1 (6 bases). The CDR3 has 16 residues. V dropped 3 bases and J dropped 0 bases, with 12 bases sitting between them. Germline V gene sequence: CDR1 SNHLY, CDR2 FYNNEI. The CDR3 loop is CASSERGASSNQPQHF. CDR3 coding DNA: TGTGCCAGCAGTGAGAGGGGGGCGAGTAGCAATCAGCCCCAGCATTTT.

The chain has TRBV19 and TRBJ2-7; 9 bases agree with TRBD1. This CDR3 is 15 amino acids long. CDR1 and CDR2 from the germline V gene are LNHDA and SQIVND (reference sequence). Germline trimming cut 8 bases from V and 5 bases from J; bases unmatched to any gene: 13. CDR3: CASAGTGFSRNEQYF. The DNA of the CDR3 is TGTGCCAGTGCCGGGACAGGGTTTTCTAGGAACGAGCAGTACTTC.